This T cell receptor (beta chain) came from a study of blood T cells in healthy people across ages. Overall study: Capture via template switching afforded approximately one barcoded beta molecule per two T cells. Regarding the study as a whole: Long-lived donors carried more naive CD4+ cells and greater diversity than aged donors.

Germline V CDR1 and CDR2: SGDLS, YYNGEE. There are 14 residues in the CDR3. With each sample, at least 5 micrograms of total RNA were extracted. For this clonotype: Its antigen is not identified.

Sample-barcoded 5' priming and a J-beta primer mix drove a second PCR of about 6 to 12 cycles. Every sample gave at least 3 million paired-end reads containing CDR3. Via MiXCR, TCRdb re-called the 5' RACE reads, giving one row per CDR3 protein. In the table there are some 1.5 million distinct CDR3 sequences, 35% to 45% of which are singletons. This clonotype was sampled from a woman aged 18-30 years in good health. The specimen sequenced was blood. The chain carries TRBV9 and TRBJ2-5; 9 positions match TRBD1. TRBJ2-7 explains the end of the DNA better; the J call may be wrong. CDR3 amino acids: CASSVRDRAAEQYF. The CDR3 DNA sequence: TGTGCCAGCAGCGTACGGGACAGGGCAGCCGAGCAGTACTTC.